Shown below are 15 T cell receptor beta chains from a single sample sequenced in a study of T cell responses to AZD1222 COVID-19 vaccine. Here immunoSEQ multiplex PCR was the method, and the copy in TCRdb shows in-frame clones only, minus some. The data contain about 120,000 clones, more than 85% of them singletons. The specimen comprised peripheral blood, sampled on day 0 of AZD1222 vaccination. All receptors derive from an adult in good health.

The V call is TRBV29-1, the J call TRBJ1-5, with 8 bases matching TRBD1. Unmatched junction bases numbered 8, after V lost 3 bases and J lost 4 bases. Germline loops: CDR1 SQVTM, CDR2 ANQGSEA. The CDR3 spans 15 residues. The CDR3 sequence: CSVDSGTGDNQPQHF. In DNA form, the CDR3 reads TGCAGCGTTGACTCCGGGACAGGCGATAATCAGCCCCAGCATTTT.

The rearrangement uses TRBV10-2 and TRBJ1-1; a weak D match, TRBD1 (5 bases). The CDR3 spans 16 residues. The germline gives CDR1 WSHSY, CDR2 SAAADI. V gave up 0 bases and J gave up 4 bases, with 15 bases separating them. The CDR3 sequence: CASSESRGTLGTEAFF. CDR3 in DNA: TGCGCCAGCAGTGAGTCCAGAGGGACGTTGGGCACTGAAGCTTTCTTT.

The V and J genes are TRBV20-1 and TRBJ1-6; D may be TRBD1 (5 bases). The CDR3 length is 11 residues. V was shortened by 6 bases and J by 14 bases, with 14 bases between the two germline ends. The germline CDR1 and CDR2 sequences are DFQATT and SNEGSKA (reference sequence). The CDR3 here is CSARVGTALHF. CDR3 bases: TGCAGTGCCCGGGTCGGGACGGCCCTCCACTTT.

The chain is built from TRBV3-1 (or the pseudogene TRBV3-2) and TRBJ1-6, with 8 bases lining up with TRBD1. The V gene end was trimmed by 0 bases and the J gene end by 8 bases; junction bases not matched to a gene: 3. The CDR3 covers 15 residues. CDR1 LGHDT and CDR2 YNNKEL come from the germline V gene (reference sequence). CDR3 sequence (DNA): TGTGCCAGCAGCCAAGAACCACAGGGGGATTCACCCCTCCACTTT. This gives the protein CASSQEPQGDSPLHF.

This rearrangement joins TRBV18 to TRBJ2-7, with TRBD2 matching 11 bases. This CDR3 spans 14 amino acids. In germline, CDR1 is KGHSH, CDR2 LQKENI. The junction had 4 bases not matched to a gene; V was cut back by 6 bases and J by 3 bases. Here the CDR3 DNA reads TGTGCCAGCTCCCCGGGGACTAGCGGCTACGAGCAGTACTTC. This sequence encodes CASSPGTSGYEQYF. The entire variable domain, with the rest obtained from reference TRBV18 and TRBJ2-7, is as follows: NAGVMQNPRHLVRRRGQEARLRCSPMKGHSHVYWYRQLPEEGLKFMVYLQKENIIDESGMPKERFSAEFPKEGPSILRIQQVVRGDSAAYFCASSPGTSGYEQYFGPGTRLTVT.

The V and J genes are TRBV6-5 and TRBJ2-5; perhaps TRBD2 as D (6 bases). The germline gives CDR1 MNHEY, CDR2 SVGAGI. There are 14 residues in the CDR3. V was trimmed by 7 bases and J by 4 bases, leaving 16 bases between them. Written as DNA, the CDR3 is TGTGCCAGCAACCTTAGCGGTGGTCGAGAGACCCAGTACTTC. As protein: CASNLSGGRETQYF.

The chain has TRBV28 and TRBJ1-5, with 7 bases that match TRBD1. The germline gives CDR1 MDHEN, CDR2 SYDVKM. The length of the CDR3 is 14 residues. V dropped 11 bases and J dropped 1; count of bases not matched to a gene: 8. In nucleotides, the CDR3 is TGTGCCTTAGGGGGCATACGGAGCAATCAGCCCCAGCATTTT. Translation gives CALGGIRSNQPQHF.

V is TRBV4-1 and J is TRBJ1-2; TRBD1 matches 7 bases. Per germline, CDR1 MGHRA and CDR2 YSYEKL. V lost 4 bases to trimming and J lost 2 bases; unmatched junction nucleotides: 4. The CDR3 extends over 14 amino acids. CDR3 coding DNA: TGCGCCAGCAGCCCCGGACAGGTGAACTATGGCTACACCTTC. Protein: CASSPGQVNYGYTF.

The J gene is TRBJ2-1, the V gene TRBV30; maybe TRBD2 (5 bases). This CDR3 is 15 amino acids long. CDR1 and CDR2 (germline): GTSNPN, SVGIG (reference sequence). Trimming took 0 bases from V and 4 from J, leaving 13 bases between them. The CDR3 region is CAWSVRTSRYNEQFF. The DNA for the CDR3 is TGTGCCTGGAGTGTACGGACTTCCCGATACAATGAGCAGTTCTTC.

V usage is TRBV18 and J usage is TRBJ2-7; 11 bases align to TRBD1. The CDR3 contains 14 residues. Germline values: CDR1 KGHSH, CDR2 LQKENI. The trim removed 3 bases at V and 3 bases at J, leaving 1 base unmatched. CDR3 residues: CASSPGTGGYEQYF. The CDR3 coding sequence is TGTGCCAGCTCACCCGGGACAGGGGGCTACGAGCAGTACTTC.

The chain combines TRBV29-1 with TRBJ2-7; D perhaps matches TRBD1 (5 bases). The CDR3 consists of 12 residues. CDR1 is SQVTM and CDR2 is ANQGSEA in the germline V gene. The ends were cut back, 6 bases at V and 3 bases at J, with 12 bases in the middle. In DNA form, the CDR3 reads TGCAGCGTCCTAATCCAGGGCTACGAGCAGTACTTC. Protein: CSVLIQGYEQYF.

The rearrangement links TRBV7-9 to TRBJ2-1; D is undetermined. V lost 5 bases and J lost 5, with 4 bases in between. The V gene's germline CDR1 is SEHNR and CDR2 FQNEAQ (reference sequence). This CDR3 has 11 amino acids. CDR3 residues: CASSDNNEQFF. The DNA of the CDR3 is TGTGCCAGCAGCGACAACAATGAGCAGTTCTTC.

This chain uses TRBV19 with TRBJ1-6; D remains ambiguous. V was shortened by 3 bases and J by 7 bases, with 10 bases between the two germline ends. CDR1 is LNHDA and CDR2 is SQIVND in the germline V gene (reference sequence). This CDR3 is 14 amino acids long. CDR3 region: CASSIPGANSPLHF. The CDR3 DNA reads as TGTGCCAGTAGTATCCCGGGAGCCAATTCACCCCTCCACTTT.

This chain connects TRBV30 to TRBJ1-3; D ambiguous. The V end was cut by 2 bases, the J end by 1 base, with 9 bases between. Germline assignment: CDR1 GTSNPN and CDR2 SVGIG (reference sequence). This CDR3 has 14 residues. The CDR3 region is CAWSTRRSGNTIYF. CDR3 nucleotide sequence: TGTGCCTGGAGTACCCGGAGGTCTGGAAACACCATATATTTT.

The chain is built from TRBV28 and TRBJ1-5; unclear D gene. V was cut by 7 bases and J by 2 bases, with 15 bases left in between. Per the germline V gene, CDR1 is MDHEN and CDR2 is SYDVKM. The CDR3 is 15 residues long. The CDR3 region is CASTRSGVGNQPQHF. Here the CDR3 DNA reads TGTGCCAGCACCCGATCGGGAGTGGGCAATCAGCCCCAGCATTTT.